Below, 23 T cell receptor beta chains from the same sample are listed, as sequenced in a study of technical replicates of blood from a few donors. The data were produced by immunoSEQ multiplex PCR, yet TCRdb's version contains in-frame clones alone and is incomplete. The sample lists about 69,000 clones; around 90% were seen once. Sequenced: PBMCs. These receptors were obtained from a human donor in good health. Some clones in this sample may be carry-over from other donors' samples.

This chain uses TRBV2 with TRBJ2-4; possibly TRBD2 for D (5 bases). Looked up from germline, CDR1 is SNHLY and CDR2 is FYNNEI. Trimming pared 7 bases from V and 7 bases from J, leaving 20 bases between. The CDR3 has 15 amino acids. As DNA, the CDR3 is TGTGCCAGCACCGGACTTCACGGTGGGGTCAACATTCAGTACTTC. This sequence encodes CASTGLHGGVNIQYF.

This clone showed up just once. The chain carries TRBV7-9 and TRBJ1-1, with TRBD1 identical over 7 bases. The V segment lost 5 bases and the J segment 7 bases; nucleotides outside the gene matches: 1. This CDR3 is 11 amino acids long. The germline V gene has CDR1 SEHNR and CDR2 FQNEAQ (reference sequence). CDR3 in DNA: TGTGCCAGCAGCCGACAGGGTGAAGCTTTCTTT. Protein product: CASSRQGEAFF.

The CDR3 nucleotides are TGTGCCTGGAGTGGGGTCGGGAATGAAAAACTGTTTTTT. Translating gives CAWSGVGNEKLFF. V gene TRBV30 combines with J gene TRBJ1-4; no definite D call. From germline, CDR1 is GTSNPN and CDR2 SVGIG (reference sequence). V was trimmed by 1 base and J by 5 bases, leaving 8 bases between them. This CDR3 is built from 13 residues. Combining the CDR3 with reference TRBV30 and TRBJ1-4 gives the whole variable domain SQTIHQWPATLVQPVGSPLSLECTVEGTSNPNLYWYRQAAGRGLQLLFYSVGIGQISSEVPQNLSASRPQDRQFILSSKKLLLSDSGFYLCAWSGVGNEKLFFGSGTQLSVL.

This clone was recorded once. The J gene is TRBJ2-4, the V gene TRBV11-1; 7 positions agree with TRBD2. V lost 4 bases to trimming and J lost 1 base; unmatched junction nucleotides: 10. CDR1 and CDR2 (germline): SGHAT, FQDESV (reference sequence). The CDR3 spans 17 residues. This CDR3 reads CASSWGLGGSAKNIQYF. CDR3 bases: TGTGCCAGCAGCTGGGGCCTCGGCGGGAGTGCCAAAAACATTCAGTACTTC.

This chain uses TRBV25-1 with TRBJ2-5; 10 bases fit TRBD2. J lost 4 bases, V lost 0 bases, and 5 bases had no gene match. The germline V gene encodes CDR1 MGHDK and CDR2 SYGVNS. This CDR3 has 16 amino acids. CDR3: CASSEYLAGVSETQYF. CDR3 sequence (DNA): TGTGCCAGCAGTGAATACCTAGCGGGGGTCTCAGAGACCCAGTACTTC.

This clone was detected only a few times. The CDR3 DNA follows: TGTGCCGGTTCTTCGGGACTAGCGGGAGCGGAGCTGTTTTTT. Its translation is CAGSSGLAGAELFF. The rearrangement joins TRBV7-9 to TRBJ2-2; 14 nucleotides line up with TRBD2. CDR3 length equals 14 residues. Germline V CDR1 and CDR2: SEHNR, FQNEAQ (reference sequence). Trimming cost V 11 bases and J 10 bases; bases outside gene matches: 9.

The chain joins TRBV4-2 to TRBJ2-7; D perhaps matches TRBD2 (5 bases). With 4 bases removed from V and 6 bases from J, the gap between germline ends came to 13 bases. Germline lookup yields CDR1 LGHNA and CDR2 YNFKEQ. The CDR3 loop spans 13 amino acids. CDR3 sequence (DNA): TGTGCCAGCAGCCCCCGGCGAGGAGGCGAGCAGTACTTC. Translating it yields CASSPRRGGEQYF.

This sequence joins TRBV11-2 and TRBJ2-2; 9 nucleotides line up with TRBD1. The CDR3 consists of 14 residues. Germline CDR1 SGHAT, CDR2 FQNNGV. Trimming at V came to 5 bases and at J to 7 bases, leaving 5 bases not matched to a gene. In DNA, the CDR3 is TGTGCCAGCAGCCCACAGGGGGCTGGCGGGGAGCTGTTTTTT. It yields the protein CASSPQGAGGELFF. The entire variable domain, with the rest obtained from reference TRBV11-2 and TRBJ2-2, is as follows: EAGVAQSPRYKIIEKRQSVAFWCNPISGHATLYWYQQILGQGPKLLIQFQNNGVVDDSQLPKDRFSAERLKGVDSTLKIQPAKLEDSAVYLCASSPQGAGGELFFGEGSRLTVL.

The chain recombines TRBV20-1 with TRBJ2-7; no clear D. CDR1 and CDR2 (germline): DFQATT, SNEGSKA (reference sequence). V was shortened by 1 base and J by 4 bases, with 5 bases between the two germline ends. This CDR3 is 11 amino acids long. CDR3 nucleotides: TGCAGTGCTAGAGGCCAGTACGAGCAGTACTTC. Residues: CSARGQYEQYF.

This chain uses TRBV2 with TRBJ2-4, with a weak D call TRBD2 (5 bases). V was cut by 1 base and J by 0 bases, with 10 bases left in between. CDR1 and CDR2 (germline): SNHLY, FYNNEI. The CDR3 is 16 residues long. The CDR3 loop is CASSEEVGLAKNIQYF. The DNA of the CDR3 is TGTGCCAGCAGTGAAGAGGTTGGACTAGCCAAAAACATTCAGTACTTC.

The chain carries TRBV7-3 and TRBJ2-1; tentatively, D is TRBD2 (7 bases). Germline-derived CDR1 and CDR2 are SGHTA and FQGTGA. The CDR3 contains 16 residues. V was shortened by 2 bases and J by 10 bases, with 21 bases between the two germline ends. In DNA, the CDR3 is TGTGCCAGCAGCTTAGACTCAACGCCGGGGGGCCGAGAGCAGTTCTTC. Residues: CASSLDSTPGGREQFF.

J is TRBJ2-7 and V is TRBV7-9; 7 bases match TRBD1. Germline assignment: CDR1 SEHNR and CDR2 FQNEAQ (reference sequence). The CDR3 covers 14 residues. J was trimmed by 1 base and V by 3 bases; bases with no gene match: 3. In DNA, the CDR3 is TGTGCCAGCAGCTTTTACAGGGGTTCCTACGAGCAGTACTTC. It specifies CASSFYRGSYEQYF.

The chain joins TRBV29-1 to TRBJ1-1, with no clear D. The V end lost 7 bases, the J end lost 1 base, and 10 bases lay between the germline ends. The V gene's germline CDR1 is SQVTM and CDR2 ANQGSEA. The CDR3 length is 12 residues. The CDR3 DNA sequence: TGCAGCGCCCGGGGTCAGAACACTGAAGCTTTCTTT. Its protein is CSARGQNTEAFF.

The chain joins TRBV7-9 to TRBJ2-7, with D perhaps matching TRBD1 (6 bases). V dropped 4 bases and J dropped 2 bases, with 12 bases sitting between them. Germline lookup yields CDR1 SEHNR and CDR2 FQNEAQ (reference sequence). The CDR3 runs 14 residues. CDR3 residues: CASSSSDRAYEQYF. CDR3 in DNA: TGTGCCAGCAGCTCCTCGGACAGAGCCTACGAGCAGTACTTC.

The V gene is TRBV6-6, the J gene TRBJ2-2; D may be TRBD2 (6 bases). The CDR3 spans 15 residues. From germline, CDR1 is MNHNY and CDR2 SVGAGI (reference sequence). Trimming removed 7 bases at V and 6 bases at J, with 18 bases between. The CDR3 sequence is CASTNGQGGPGELFF. CDR3 nucleotides: TGTGCCAGCACCAACGGGCAGGGAGGACCCGGGGAGCTGTTTTTT.

This chain connects TRBV18 to TRBJ1-2, with 11 bases lining up with TRBD1. Trimming took 0 bases from V and 4 from J; bases not matched to a gene: 7. Germline CDR1 is KGHSH and CDR2 is LQKENI. The CDR3 consists of 17 residues. CDR3 sequence (DNA): TGTGCCAGCTCACCACCGGGGGGGACAGGGGGTCCCTATGGCTACACCTTC. It is translated as CASSPPGGTGGPYGYTF.

This rearrangement joins TRBV25-1 to TRBJ1-1; D perhaps matches TRBD1 (5 bases). This CDR3 has 12 residues. Germline CDR1 reads MGHDK; CDR2 reads SYGVNS. Trimming removed 1 base at V and 8 bases at J, with 8 bases between. The CDR3, as DNA: TGTGCCAGCAGTGAATTTGACAGCGAAGCTTTCTTT. It yields the protein CASSEFDSEAFF. Supplemented by reference TRBV25-1 and TRBJ1-1, the full variable domain reads EADIYQTPRYLVIGTGKKITLECSQTMGHDKMYWYQQDPGMELHLIHYSYGVNSTEKGDLSSESTVSRIRTEHFPLTLESARPSHTSQYLCASSEFDSEAFFGQGTRLTVV.

The CDR3 protein is CASTRAEAFF. CDR3 in DNA: TGTGCCAGCACCCGAGCTGAAGCTTTCTTT. The rearrangement joins TRBV6-1 to TRBJ1-1, with D unclear. Trimming removed 7 bases from V and 6 bases from J, with 6 bases in between. This CDR3 region has 10 residues. Germline loops: CDR1 MNHNS, CDR2 SASEGT.

In its sample, this clone was seen once. The chain recombines TRBV9 with TRBJ2-5; D possibly corresponds to TRBD2 (7 bases). Germline CDR1 SGDLS, CDR2 YYNGEE. This CDR3 spans 16 amino acids. V lost 4 bases to trimming and J lost 5 bases, with 21 bases between them. CDR3 in DNA: TGTGCCAGCAGCATCAGTAGAGGGGGGGCCAAGGAGACCCAGTACTTC. It yields the protein CASSISRGGAKETQYF.

The CDR3 is CASSYGGTGNEKLFF. Here the CDR3 DNA reads TGTGCCAGCAGTTATGGTGGGACAGGGAATGAAAAACTGTTTTTT. J is TRBJ1-4 and V is TRBV6-5; TRBD1 aligns across 9 bases. The CDR3 sequence is 15 residues long. Germline assignment: CDR1 MNHEY and CDR2 SVGAGI. The V and J ends lost 3 bases and 5 bases, in that order; junction bases with no gene match: 4.

The chain has TRBV18 and TRBJ2-1, with 10 bases lining up with TRBD1. The CDR3 has 14 amino acids. Germline CDR1 reads KGHSH; CDR2 reads LQKENI. V shed 7 bases, J shed 7 bases, and the junction held 7 bases outside the gene matches. In DNA form, the CDR3 reads TGTGCCAGCTTTACGACAGGGGGCTTAAATGAGCAGTTCTTC. Translated: CASFTTGGLNEQFF.

The J gene is TRBJ2-7, the V gene TRBV18, with D unclear. Trimming left V 3 bases short and J 2 bases short, with 14 bases between. Germline values: CDR1 KGHSH, CDR2 LQKENI. CDR3 size: 15 residues. CDR3 loop: CASSPFDLSAYEQYF. CDR3 in DNA: TGTGCCAGCTCACCGTTCGACTTATCAGCCTACGAGCAGTACTTC. The full variable domain, with the rest looked up from reference TRBV18 and TRBJ2-7, is NAGVMQNPRHLVRRRGQEARLRCSPMKGHSHVYWYRQLPEEGLKFMVYLQKENIIDESGMPKERFSAEFPKEGPSILRIQQVVRGDSAAYFCASSPFDLSAYEQYFGPGTRLTVT.

This chain connects TRBV19 to TRBJ1-2, with 10 positions matching TRBD1. Per the germline V gene, CDR1 is LNHDA and CDR2 is SQIVND (reference sequence). The CDR3 sequence is 17 residues long. The J segment lost 6 bases and the V segment lost 3 bases, leaving 13 bases of the junction unmatched. This chain's CDR3 is CASSMRDRGLSRDGYTF. The CDR3 bases are TGTGCCAGTAGTATGCGGGACAGGGGCCTGAGTCGGGATGGCTACACCTTC.